The rows below give T cell receptor beta chains drawn from one sample of a study of shared clonotypes between healthy human individuals. Libraries were prepared by immunoSEQ multiplex PCR; TCRdb keeps only in-frame clonotypes and omits some of them. Of some 1.5 million clones in the sample, roughly 96% are singletons; the top ten hold approximately 1.1%. The sample taken for sequencing was naive CD4+ T cells sorted from blood. Receptor source: a man aged 25 to 45 in good health. The CDR3 runs from the conserved cysteine through the conserved F or W. The D gene is left open where the match is weak. Where a row states a size, it is once, few, many or the class of an expanded clone; other rows omit it.

size,V,D,J,DNA,CDR3
-,TRBV27,TRBD1,TRBJ2-3,TGTGCCAGCAGGGGGACAGGGCGAACAGATACGCAGTATTTT,CASRGTGRTDTQYF
-,TRBV18,-,TRBJ2-7,TGTGCCAGCTCACAGCTAGGATCCACCTACGAGCAGTACTTC,CASSQLGSTYEQYF
-,TRBV7-9,-,TRBJ1-4,TGTGCCAGCAGCGATCCACCGCCCGAAAAACTGTTTTTT,CASSDPPPEKLFF
-,TRBV7-2,TRBD1,TRBJ1-2,TGTGCCAGCAGCTTAGTCCCAGGGGGCCCTGATGGCTACACCTTC,CASSLVPGGPDGYTF
-,TRBV2,-,TRBJ2-5,TGTGCAGCCGGGACTTCGCAAGAGACCCAGTACTTC,CAAGTSQETQYF
once,TRBV5-5,-,TRBJ1-5,TGTGCCAGCAGCCTTAGGACAAATCCCAATCAGCCCCAGCATTTT,CASSLRTNPNQPQHF
-,TRBV7-3,-,TRBJ2-3,TGTGCCAGCAGCTTGGAGAGGGAAGATACGCAGTATTTT,CASSLEREDTQYF
-,TRBV19,-,TRBJ2-7,TGTGCCACCGCCCAACAGATCTTCTACGAGCAGTACTTC,CATAQQIFYEQYF
-,TRBV5-4,TRBD1,TRBJ2-2,TGTGCCAGCAGGGGACAGGGGGACGGGGAGCTGTTTTTT,CASRGQGDGELFF
-,TRBV18,-,TRBJ2-7,TGTGCCAGCTCTTCGACTTCCTACGAGCAGTACTTC,CASSSTSYEQYF
-,TRBV18,-,TRBJ1-5,TGTGCCAGCTCACCGGTTCAGGGGAAAGGCAATCAGCCCCAGCATTTT,CASSPVQGKGNQPQHF
-,TRBV27,-,TRBJ2-7,TGTGCCAGCACCCCGGCGGGGCGTTCCTACGAGCAGTACTTC,CASTPAGRSYEQYF
once,TRBV2,-,TRBJ2-1,TGTGCCAGCAGGGGGGACTGGAACAATGAGCAGTTCTTC,CASRGDWNNEQFF
once,TRBV14,-,TRBJ2-1,TGTGCCAGCAGCCAGGGGACCGGGAACCCCTACAATGAGCAGTTCTTC,CASSQGTGNPYNEQFF
-,TRBV6-1,-,TRBJ2-1,TGTGCCAGCAGTGGATACTACGAGCAGTTCTTC,CASSGYYEQFF
-,TRBV11-2,TRBD1,TRBJ1-1,TGTGCCAGCAGCTTAGGGACAGGGTACACTGAAGCTTTCTTT,CASSLGTGYTEAFF
-,TRBV2,-,TRBJ2-7,TGTGCCAGCAGTGATCATCCGAGCTCCTACGAGCAGTACTTC,CASSDHPSSYEQYF
-,TRBV27,TRBD2,TRBJ2-1,TGTGCCAGCAGTTTCGGCGTACTAGCGGGAGTGTGGAACAATGAGCAGTTCTTC,CASSFGVLAGVWNNEQFF
-,TRBV5-4,-,TRBJ2-5,TGTGCCAGCAGCGGGGGACCCACCCCCCAAGAGACCCAGTACTTC,CASSGGPTPQETQYF
-,TRBV18,-,TRBJ1-5,TGTGCCAGCTCACAACAGGGAGGCAATCAGCCCCAGCATTTT,CASSQQGGNQPQHF
once,TRBV29-1,-,TRBJ2-3,TGCAGCGTCGTGGGGGGCGGGAGAGGCTCGTTGGATACGCAGTATTTT,CSVVGGGRGSLDTQYF
-,TRBV5-1,TRBD2,TRBJ2-7,TGCGCCAGCAGCTGGGAGGGGATGATCTACGAGCAGTACTTC,CASSWEGMIYEQYF
-,TRBV19,-,TRBJ2-5,TGTGCCAGTAAGACAGAAAATCAAGAGACCCAGTACTTC,CASKTENQETQYF
once,TRBV5-5,-,TRBJ2-3,TGTGCCAGCAGCTTGCGGTTTGGGGGTTGGGTCACAGATACGCAGTATTTT,CASSLRFGGWVTDTQYF
-,TRBV2,TRBD2,TRBJ2-7,TGTGCCAGCAGTGGGACTAGCGGGGCCGGTTTAGGGCAGTACTTC,CASSGTSGAGLGQYF
once,TRBV9,-,TRBJ2-6,TGTGCCAGCAGCGCCCAGTACTCTGGGGCCAACGTCCTGACTTTC,CASSAQYSGANVLTF
-,TRBV15,-,TRBJ2-4,TGTGCCACCGGAGGTGAGGCTGGCATTCAGTACTTC,CATGGEAGIQYF
-,TRBV2,-,TRBJ1-3,TGTGCCAGCAGTGTTCCGCACTCTGGAAACACCATATATTTT,CASSVPHSGNTIYF
-,TRBV28,TRBD2,TRBJ2-7,TGTGCCAGCAACCCTCCTTCTAGCGGGAGTTTCGACGAGCAGTACTTC,CASNPPSSGSFDEQYF
-,TRBV9,-,TRBJ2-4,TGTGCCAGCAGCGTAGGGGGTGGAGAGGGGAACATTCAGTACTTC,CASSVGGGEGNIQYF
-,TRBV28,TRBD1,TRBJ1-5,TGTGCCAGCAGGACCGCTCACGGGACAGGGAATCTTCAGCCCCAGCATTTT,CASRTAHGTGNLQPQHF
-,TRBV2,-,TRBJ2-5,TGTGCCAGCAGTGACAGGGTATTAGAGACCCAGTACTTC,CASSDRVLETQYF
-,TRBV30,TRBD1,TRBJ2-7,TGTGCCTGGATCAGACAGGGGAAATACGAGCAGTACTTC,CAWIRQGKYEQYF
-,TRBV7-9,TRBD1,TRBJ1-1,TGTGCCAGCAGCTCGCGACAGGGAAGTAATCCGGACACTGAAGCTTTCTTT,CASSSRQGSNPDTEAFF
-,TRBV7-2,TRBD1,TRBJ1-5,TGTGCCAGCAGCTTAGAGGGACAGCTAAATCAGCCCCAGCATTTT,CASSLEGQLNQPQHF
-,TRBV2,TRBD2,TRBJ2-5,TGTGCCAGCAGTGAAGCGCTGGGACTAGCGGGGCAAGAGACCCAGTACTTC,CASSEALGLAGQETQYF
-,TRBV10-2,TRBD2,TRBJ2-7,TGCGCCAGCAGTAGAGCGGGAGGGCCGAGAATGTCAGTCGAGCAGTACTTC,CASSRAGGPRMSVEQYF
-,TRBV5-1,TRBD2,TRBJ2-5,TGCGCCAGCAGCTTGGCCCTAGCGGGAGAAGAGACCCAGTACTTC,CASSLALAGEETQYF
-,TRBV5-1,-,TRBJ1-1,TGCGCCAGCAGCCTGGTAGGGCAGGGAGGCACTGAAGCTTTCTTT,CASSLVGQGGTEAFF
-,TRBV6-6,-,TRBJ2-5,TGTGCCAGCAGTTACTCTAGCGCTGAGACCCAGTACTTC,CASSYSSAETQYF
-,TRBV11-3,-,TRBJ2-1,TGTGCCAGCAGCTTTTCCAGTGCTACCTACAATGAGCAGTTCTTC,CASSFSSATYNEQFF
-,TRBV19,TRBD1,TRBJ2-1,TGTGCCAGTAGTATTGAGACAGGGTGGAATGAGCAGTTCTTC,CASSIETGWNEQFF
-,TRBV28,-,TRBJ1-5,TGTGCCAGCAGTTTGAACGGGCAGCCCCAGCATTTT,CASSLNGQPQHF
-,TRBV6-1,-,TRBJ2-7,TGTGCCAGCAGTGAAGACCTAGCTTACGAGCAGTACTTC,CASSEDLAYEQYF